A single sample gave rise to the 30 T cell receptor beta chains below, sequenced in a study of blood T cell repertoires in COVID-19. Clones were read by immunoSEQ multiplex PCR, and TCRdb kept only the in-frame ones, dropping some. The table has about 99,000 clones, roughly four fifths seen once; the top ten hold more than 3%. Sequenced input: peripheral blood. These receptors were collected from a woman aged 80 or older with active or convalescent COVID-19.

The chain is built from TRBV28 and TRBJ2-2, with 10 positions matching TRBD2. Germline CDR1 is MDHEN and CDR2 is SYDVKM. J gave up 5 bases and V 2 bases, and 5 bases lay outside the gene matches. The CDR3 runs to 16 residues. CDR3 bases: TGTGCCAGCAGTTTAACGAGGACTAGCGGAACCGGGGAGCTGTTTTTT. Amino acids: CASSLTRTSGTGELFF.

The CDR3 protein is CASSRTSGDNEQFF. As DNA, the CDR3 is TGTGCCAGCAGCCGGACTAGTGGAGACAATGAGCAGTTCTTC. This chain joins TRBV7-9 and TRBJ2-1, with TRBD2 matching 7 bases. Germline CDR1 reads SEHNR; CDR2 reads FQNEAQ (reference sequence). Trimming at V came to 5 bases and at J to 5 bases, leaving 6 bases not matched to a gene. The CDR3 spans 14 residues.

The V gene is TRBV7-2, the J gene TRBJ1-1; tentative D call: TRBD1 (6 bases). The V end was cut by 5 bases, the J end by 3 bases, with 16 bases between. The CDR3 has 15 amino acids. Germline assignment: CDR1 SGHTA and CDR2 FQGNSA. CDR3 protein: CASSPEGGGDTEAFF. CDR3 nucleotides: TGTGCCAGCAGCCCCGAAGGGGGGGGAGACACTGAAGCTTTCTTT.

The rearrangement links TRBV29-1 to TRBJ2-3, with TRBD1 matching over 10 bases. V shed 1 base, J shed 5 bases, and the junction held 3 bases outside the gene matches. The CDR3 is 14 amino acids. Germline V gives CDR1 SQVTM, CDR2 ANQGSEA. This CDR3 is CSVEGGQGVDTQYF. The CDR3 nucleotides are TGCAGCGTTGAAGGTGGACAGGGGGTAGATACGCAGTATTTT.

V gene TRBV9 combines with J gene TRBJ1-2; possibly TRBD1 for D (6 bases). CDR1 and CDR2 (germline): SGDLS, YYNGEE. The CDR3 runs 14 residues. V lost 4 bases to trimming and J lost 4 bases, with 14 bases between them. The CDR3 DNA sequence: TGTGCCAGCAGCCCAGGGGTCAACAGCTATGGCTACACCTTC. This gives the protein CASSPGVNSYGYTF.

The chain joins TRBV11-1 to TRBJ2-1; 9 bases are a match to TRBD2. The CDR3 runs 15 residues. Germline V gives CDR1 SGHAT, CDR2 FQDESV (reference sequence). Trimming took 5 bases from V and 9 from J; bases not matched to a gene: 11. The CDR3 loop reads CASSMPGLAQGEQFF. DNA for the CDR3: TGTGCCAGCAGCATGCCGGGACTAGCTCAGGGTGAGCAGTTCTTC. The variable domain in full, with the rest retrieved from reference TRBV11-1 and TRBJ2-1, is EAEVAQSPRYKITEKSQAVAFWCDPISGHATLYWYRQILGQGPELLVQFQDESVVDDSQLPKDRFSAERLKGVDSTLKIQPAELGDSAMYLCASSMPGLAQGEQFFGPGTRLTVL.

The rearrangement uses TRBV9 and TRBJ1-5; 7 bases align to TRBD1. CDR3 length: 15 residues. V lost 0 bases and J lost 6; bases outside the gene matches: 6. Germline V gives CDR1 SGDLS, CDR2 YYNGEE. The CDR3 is CASSVEGAIGQPQHF. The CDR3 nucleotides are TGTGCCAGCAGCGTAGAGGGGGCGATAGGTCAGCCCCAGCATTTT.

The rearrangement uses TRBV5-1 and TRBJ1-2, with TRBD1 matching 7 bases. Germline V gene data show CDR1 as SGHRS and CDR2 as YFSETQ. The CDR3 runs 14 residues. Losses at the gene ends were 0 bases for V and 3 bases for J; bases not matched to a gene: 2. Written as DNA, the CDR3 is TGCGCCAGCAGCTTGGACCAGGGGGACTATGGCTACACCTTC. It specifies CASSLDQGDYGYTF.

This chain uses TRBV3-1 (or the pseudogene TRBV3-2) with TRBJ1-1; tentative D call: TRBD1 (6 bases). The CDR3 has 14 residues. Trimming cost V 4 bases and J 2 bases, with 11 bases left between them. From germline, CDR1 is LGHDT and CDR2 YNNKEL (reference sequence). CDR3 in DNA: TGTGCCAGCAGCCTCCAGGGGATAAACACTGAAGCTTTCTTT. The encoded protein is CASSLQGINTEAFF.

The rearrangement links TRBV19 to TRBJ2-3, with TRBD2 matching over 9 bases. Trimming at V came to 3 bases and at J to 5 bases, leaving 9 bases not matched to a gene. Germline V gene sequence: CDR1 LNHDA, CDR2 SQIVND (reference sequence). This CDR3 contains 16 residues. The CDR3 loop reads CASSILAGGAGDTQYF. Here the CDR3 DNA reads TGTGCCAGTAGTATTTTGGCGGGGGGGGCTGGAGATACGCAGTATTTT.

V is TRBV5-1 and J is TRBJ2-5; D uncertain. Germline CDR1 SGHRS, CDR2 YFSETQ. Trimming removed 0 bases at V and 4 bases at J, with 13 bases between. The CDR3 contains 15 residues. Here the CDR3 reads CASSLAGSTRETQYF. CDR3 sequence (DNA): TGCGCCAGCAGCTTGGCCGGGTCGACTCGAGAGACCCAGTACTTC.

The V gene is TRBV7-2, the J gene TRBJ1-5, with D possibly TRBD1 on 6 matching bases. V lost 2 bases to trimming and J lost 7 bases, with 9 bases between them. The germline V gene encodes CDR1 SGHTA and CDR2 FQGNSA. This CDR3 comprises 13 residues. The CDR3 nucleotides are TGTGCCAGCAGCTTATCCAGGGGACAGCCCCAGCATTTT. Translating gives CASSLSRGQPQHF. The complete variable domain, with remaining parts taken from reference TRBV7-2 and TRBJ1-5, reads GAGVSQSPSNKVTEKGKDVELRCDPISGHTALYWYRQSLGQGLEFLIYFQGNSAPDKSGLPSDRFSAERTGGSVSTLTIQRTQQEDSAVYLCASSLSRGQPQHFGDGTRLSIL.

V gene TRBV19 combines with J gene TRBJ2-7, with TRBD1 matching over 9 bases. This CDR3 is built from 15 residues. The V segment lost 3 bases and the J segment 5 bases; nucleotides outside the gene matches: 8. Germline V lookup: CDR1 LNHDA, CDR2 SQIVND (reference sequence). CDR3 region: CASSISGTGLHEQYF. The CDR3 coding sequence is TGTGCCAGTAGTATCTCAGGGACAGGGCTCCACGAGCAGTACTTC.

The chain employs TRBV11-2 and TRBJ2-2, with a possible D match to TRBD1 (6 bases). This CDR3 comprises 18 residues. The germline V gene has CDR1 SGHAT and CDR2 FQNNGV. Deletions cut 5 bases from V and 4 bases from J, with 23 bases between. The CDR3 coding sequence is TGTGCCAGCAGCCCAAGACGGCGCAGGGGAAGTGGCACCGGGGAGCTGTTTTTT. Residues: CASSPRRRRGSGTGELFF.

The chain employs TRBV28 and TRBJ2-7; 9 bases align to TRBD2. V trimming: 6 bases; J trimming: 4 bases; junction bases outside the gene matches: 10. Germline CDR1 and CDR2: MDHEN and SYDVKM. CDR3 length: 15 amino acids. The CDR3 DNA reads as TGTGCCAGCAGATCCCCGGGCGGGGGGGCGTACGAGCAGTACTTC. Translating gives CASRSPGGGAYEQYF.

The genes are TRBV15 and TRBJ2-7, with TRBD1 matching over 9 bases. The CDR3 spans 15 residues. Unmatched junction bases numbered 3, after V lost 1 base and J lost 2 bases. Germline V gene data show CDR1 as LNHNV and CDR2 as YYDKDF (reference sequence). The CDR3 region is CATSRGQGVTYEQYF. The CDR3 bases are TGTGCCACCAGCAGAGGACAGGGGGTCACCTACGAGCAGTACTTC.

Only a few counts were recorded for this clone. The CDR3 loop reads CASSELDRTYEQYF. The CDR3 DNA reads TGTGCCAGCAGTGAGCTCGACAGAACCTACGAGCAGTACTTC. The chain carries TRBV28 and TRBJ2-7, with a tentative D call TRBD1 (5 bases). From germline, CDR1 is MDHEN and CDR2 SYDVKM. The V and J ends lost 5 bases and 2 bases respectively, with 13 bases between them. The CDR3 is made up of 14 amino acids. The complete variable domain, with remaining parts taken from reference TRBV28 and TRBJ2-7, reads DVKVTQSSRYLVKRTGEKVFLECVQDMDHENMFWYRQDPGLGLRLIYFSYDVKMKEKGDIPEGYSVSREKKERFSLILESASTNQTSMYLCASSELDRTYEQYFGPGTRLTVT.

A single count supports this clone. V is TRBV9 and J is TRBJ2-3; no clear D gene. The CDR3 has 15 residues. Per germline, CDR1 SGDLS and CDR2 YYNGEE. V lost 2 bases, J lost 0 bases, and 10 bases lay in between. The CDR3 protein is CASSVSTTSTDTQYF. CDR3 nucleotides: TGTGCCAGCAGCGTTTCAACAACCAGCACAGATACGCAGTATTTT.

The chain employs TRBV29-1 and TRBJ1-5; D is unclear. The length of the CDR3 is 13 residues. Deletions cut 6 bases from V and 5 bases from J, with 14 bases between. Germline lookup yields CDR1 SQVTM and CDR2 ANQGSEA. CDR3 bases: TGCAGCGTGCGGGGAGTCGGTGATCAGCCCCAGCATTTT. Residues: CSVRGVGDQPQHF.

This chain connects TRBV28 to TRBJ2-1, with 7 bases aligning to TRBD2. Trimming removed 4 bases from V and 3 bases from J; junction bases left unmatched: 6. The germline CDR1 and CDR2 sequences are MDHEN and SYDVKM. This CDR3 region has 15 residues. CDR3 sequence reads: CASSYPSGSYNEQFF. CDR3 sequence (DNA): TGTGCCAGCAGTTACCCTAGCGGTAGCTACAATGAGCAGTTCTTC. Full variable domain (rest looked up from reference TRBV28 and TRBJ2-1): DVKVTQSSRYLVKRTGEKVFLECVQDMDHENMFWYRQDPGLGLRLIYFSYDVKMKEKGDIPEGYSVSREKKERFSLILESASTNQTSMYLCASSYPSGSYNEQFFGPGTRLTVL.

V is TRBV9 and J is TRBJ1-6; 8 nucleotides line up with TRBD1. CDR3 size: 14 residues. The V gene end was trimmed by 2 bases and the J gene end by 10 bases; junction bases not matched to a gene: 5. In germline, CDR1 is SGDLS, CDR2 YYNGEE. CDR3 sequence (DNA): TGTGCCAGCAGCGTCGGACAGGGTGGGTCACCCCTCCACTTT. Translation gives CASSVGQGGSPLHF.

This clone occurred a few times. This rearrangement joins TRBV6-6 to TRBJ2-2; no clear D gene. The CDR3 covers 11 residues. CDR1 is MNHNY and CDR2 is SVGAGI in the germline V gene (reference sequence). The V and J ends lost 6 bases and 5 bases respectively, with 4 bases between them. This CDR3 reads CASRQTGELFF. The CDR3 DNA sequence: TGTGCCAGCAGACAGACCGGGGAGCTGTTTTTT.

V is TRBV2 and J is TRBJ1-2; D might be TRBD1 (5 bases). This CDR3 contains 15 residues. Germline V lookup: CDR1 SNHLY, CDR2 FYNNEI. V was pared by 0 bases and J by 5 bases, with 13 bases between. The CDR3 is CASSEAPGVGYGYTF. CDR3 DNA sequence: TGTGCCAGCAGTGAAGCGCCGGGGGTTGGGTATGGCTACACCTTC.

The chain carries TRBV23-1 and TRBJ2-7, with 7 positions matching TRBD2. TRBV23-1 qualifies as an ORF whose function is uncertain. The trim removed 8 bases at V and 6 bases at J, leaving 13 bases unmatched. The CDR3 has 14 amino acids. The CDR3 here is CASGAMGGRREQYF. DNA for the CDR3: TGCGCCAGCGGAGCTATGGGAGGGAGGCGCGAGCAGTACTTC.

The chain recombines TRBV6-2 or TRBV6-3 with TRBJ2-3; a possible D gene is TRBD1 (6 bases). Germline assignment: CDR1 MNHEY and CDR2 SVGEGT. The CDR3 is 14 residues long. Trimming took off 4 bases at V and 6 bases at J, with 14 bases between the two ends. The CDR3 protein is CASSLQGWPDTQYF. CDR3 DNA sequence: TGTGCCAGCAGTTTACAGGGTTGGCCGGATACGCAGTATTTT.

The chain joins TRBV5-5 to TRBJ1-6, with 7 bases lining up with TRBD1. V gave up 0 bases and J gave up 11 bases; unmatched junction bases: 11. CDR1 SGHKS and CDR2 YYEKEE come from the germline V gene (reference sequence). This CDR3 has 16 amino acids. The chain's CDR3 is CASSLDDRDRTAPLHF. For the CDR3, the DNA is TGTGCCAGCAGCTTGGACGACAGGGATCGAACTGCACCCCTCCACTTT.

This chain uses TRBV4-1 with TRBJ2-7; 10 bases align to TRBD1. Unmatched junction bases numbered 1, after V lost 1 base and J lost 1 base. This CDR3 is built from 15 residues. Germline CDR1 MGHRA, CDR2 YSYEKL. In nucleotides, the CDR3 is TGCGCCAGCAGCCAAGGGGGACAGGGGTCCTACGAGCAGTACTTC. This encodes CASSQGGQGSYEQYF.

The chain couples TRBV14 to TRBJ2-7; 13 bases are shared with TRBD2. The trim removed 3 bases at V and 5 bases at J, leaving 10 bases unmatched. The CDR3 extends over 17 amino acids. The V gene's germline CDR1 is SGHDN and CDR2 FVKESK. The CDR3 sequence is CASSQGPGTSGANEQYF. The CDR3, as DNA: TGTGCCAGCAGCCAGGGTCCCGGGACTAGCGGGGCGAACGAGCAGTACTTC.

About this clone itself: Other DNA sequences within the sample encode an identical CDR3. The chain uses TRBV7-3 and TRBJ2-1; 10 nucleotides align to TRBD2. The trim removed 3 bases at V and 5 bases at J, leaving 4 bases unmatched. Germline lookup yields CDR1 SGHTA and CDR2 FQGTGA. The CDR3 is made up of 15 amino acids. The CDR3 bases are TGTGCCAGCAGCTTTCTAGCGGGAGTTAACAATGAGCAGTTCTTC. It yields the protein CASSFLAGVNNEQFF. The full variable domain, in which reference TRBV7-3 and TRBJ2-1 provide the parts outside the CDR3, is GAGVSQTPSNKVTEKGKYVELRCDPISGHTALYWYRQSLGQGPEFLIYFQGTGAADDSGLPNDRFFAVRPEGSVSTLKIQRTERGDSAVYLCASSFLAGVNNEQFFGPGTRLTVL.

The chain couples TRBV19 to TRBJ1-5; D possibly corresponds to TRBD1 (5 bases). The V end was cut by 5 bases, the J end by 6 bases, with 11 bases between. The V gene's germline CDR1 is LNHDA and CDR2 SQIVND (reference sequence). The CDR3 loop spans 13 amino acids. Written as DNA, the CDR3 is TGTGCCAGTAGTTACAGGTCGGGTCAGCCCCAGCATTTT. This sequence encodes CASSYRSGQPQHF.